The rows below give T cell receptor beta chains drawn from one sample of a study of T cells in localized non-small cell lung cancer. Sequencing was performed with immunoSEQ multiplex PCR; in TCRdb, only in-frame clones are kept and a portion is missing. The table records about 24,000 clones, 90% of them present only once. This specimen was peripheral blood, taken before any cancer treatment. These receptors were collected from a woman aged 35 to 70 with stage I lung adenocarcinoma. Both conserved end residues are part of each CDR3.

V: TRBV5-3; CDR3: CARSFFGYFYGYTF
V: TRBV29-1; CDR3: CSVSGGANVLTF
V: TRBV7-6; CDR3: CASSQGGYNTEAFF
V: TRBV11-2; CDR3: CASSLAPNQPQHF
V: TRBV19; CDR3: CASSRTGNSDGGYTF
V: TRBV11-2; CDR3: CASSSLNTIYF
V: TRBV21-1; CDR3: CASSHPGRSPYEQYF
V: TRBV7-2; CDR3: CASSLGLQGDTQYF
V: TRBV7-6; CDR3: CASSLAPGGQETQYF
V: TRBV5-1; CDR3: CASSLAGGRYNEQFF
V: TRBV5-1; CDR3: CASRPGASGIDTQYF
V: TRBV10-3; CDR3: CAISEGEGGTYEQYF
V: TRBV28; CDR3: CASSYRDYGTDTQYF
V: TRBV5-4; CDR3: CASSYSRETQYF
V: TRBV5-1; CDR3: CASSIGGGGDTQYF
V: TRBV28; CDR3: CASSLTGAADGNTIYF
V: TRBV4-1; CDR3: CASSRGLAASSYEQYF
V: TRBV5-8; CDR3: CASSFRRTAYEQYF
V: TRBV27; CDR3: CASSFSTEETQYF
V: TRBV4-3; CDR3: CASSQDVRGFNEQFF
V: TRBV14; CDR3: CASSQDGIPGRELFF
V: TRBV15; CDR3: CATSRGNGRLQPQHF
V: TRBV7-2; CDR3: CASSLEVGLAGVLGQFF
V: TRBV27; CDR3: CASKDRGRTDTQYF
V: TRBV27; CDR3: CASSLSAGADLSGANVLTF
V: TRBV5-4; CDR3: CASSVRQGPNSPLHF
V: TRBV7-6; CDR3: CASSLSWNTEAFF
V: TRBV19; CDR3: CASSIGGTVEQYF
V: TRBV6-4; CDR3: CASSDEGGGYNEQFF
V: TRBV28; CDR3: CASGTSTDTQYF
V: TRBV10-2; CDR3: CASRDSDTEAFF
V: TRBV6-5; CDR3: CASSYSETGYEQYF